The 9 T cell receptor beta chains below all came from one sample that was sequenced in a study of blood T cell repertoires in COVID-19 (dated by TCRdb to about 2020). Library creation used the immunoSEQ multiplex PCR assay. This is the immuneACCESS table as TCRdb keeps it, with only in-frame sequences that have V and J called. A part of the clones is gone; compared with another copy, unresolved V genes explain less than half, and the rest is unexplained. This sample lists about 250,000 clones; 65% to 85% were detected once. The ten largest clones add up to 15% to 18% of the sample. Sequences were obtained from peripheral blood. These receptors all come from a person between 65 and 80 years old with COVID-19, enrolled during active disease.

This chain links TRBV29-1 with TRBJ1-1; 7 bases are shared with TRBD1. The CDR3 has 14 amino acids. CDR1 is SQVTM, CDR2 ANQGSEA, per germline. After removal of 4 bases from V and 0 bases from J, the junction contained 5 bases not matched to a gene. The CDR3 loop is CSVASDRMNTEAFF. The DNA for the CDR3 is TGCAGCGTTGCATCGGACAGGATGAACACTGAAGCTTTCTTT.

This chain links TRBV7-8 with TRBJ2-5, with 7 positions matching TRBD1. The CDR3 has 14 residues. Per the germline V gene, CDR1 is SGHVS and CDR2 is FQNEAQ. V lost 0 bases to trimming and J lost 4 bases; unmatched junction nucleotides: 2. In DNA form, the CDR3 reads TGTGCCAGCAGCTTAGCGGCAGGGGGAGAGACCCAGTACTTC. This gives the protein CASSLAAGGETQYF. The full variable domain, rest sourced from reference TRBV7-8 and TRBJ2-5, is GAGVSQSPRYKVAKRGQDVALRCDPISGHVSLFWYQQALGQGPEFLTYFQNEAQLDKSGLPSDRFFAERPEGSVSTLKIQRTQQEDSAVYLCASSLAAGGETQYFGPGTRLLVL.

At least ten counts were recorded for this clone. Other nucleotide sequences in the sample specify the same CDR3. The V gene is TRBV9, the J gene TRBJ1-1; perhaps TRBD1 as D (5 bases). CDR1 is SGDLS and CDR2 is YYNGEE in the germline V gene. CDR3 size: 14 residues. V was pared by 0 bases and J by 8 bases, with 14 bases between. CDR3 sequence: CASSVAGGRSEAFF. For the CDR3, the DNA is TGTGCCAGCAGCGTAGCGGGGGGAAGATCCGAAGCTTTCTTT.

The J gene is TRBJ1-2, the V gene TRBV6-5, with 8 bases identical to TRBD1. Germline V CDR1 and CDR2: MNHEY, SVGAGI. CDR3 length: 15 amino acids. After removal of 6 bases from V and 3 bases from J, the junction contained 9 bases not matched to a gene. The CDR3 nucleotides read TGTGCCAGCAGGCAGGGGGCTATGATGTACTATGGCTACACCTTC. Amino acid sequence: CASRQGAMMYYGYTF.

V gene TRBV2 combines with J gene TRBJ2-3, with TRBD2 matching over 7 bases. The CDR3 is made up of 14 amino acids. The trim removed 3 bases at V and 5 bases at J, leaving 5 bases unmatched. Germline assignment: CDR1 SNHLY and CDR2 FYNNEI. CDR3 in DNA: TGTGCCAGCAGTGAGGGGACTATCGGAGATACGCAGTATTTT. The encoded protein is CASSEGTIGDTQYF.

The V call is TRBV4-1, the J call TRBJ2-3; a possible D gene is TRBD2 (6 bases). Germline CDR1 reads MGHRA; CDR2 reads YSYEKL. Between the trimmed V and J ends, which lost 1 base and 8 bases, there was a span of 31 bases. The CDR3 length is 20 residues. CDR3 sequence (DNA): TGCGCCAGCAGCCAAGTTAGAGCACTGGACACTTTGGCAAACGGGGGTACGCAGTATTTT. Residues: CASSQVRALDTLANGGTQYF.

The V call is TRBV11-3, the J call TRBJ2-2, with D perhaps TRBD2 (5 bases). This CDR3 is built from 14 residues. The germline CDR1 and CDR2 sequences are SGHNT and YENEEA. Trimming removed 1 base from V and 3 bases from J, with 6 bases in between. The DNA of the CDR3 is TGTGCCAGCAGCTTAGGGCGGGACACCGGGGAGCTGTTTTTT. It specifies CASSLGRDTGELFF.

CDR3: CASSSGVYNEQFF. The CDR3 bases are TGTGCCAGTAGCTCGGGGGTCTACAATGAGCAGTTCTTC. The V call is TRBV19, the J call TRBJ2-1; D might be TRBD2 (6 bases). The CDR3 consists of 13 residues. Trimming shortened V by 6 bases and J by 3 bases, and 9 bases separated the two germline ends. From germline, CDR1 is LNHDA and CDR2 SQIVND (reference sequence).

This chain joins TRBV5-1 and TRBJ2-1; 14 bases match TRBD2. The CDR3 is 16 amino acids. Germline V lookup: CDR1 SGHRS, CDR2 YFSETQ. After removal of 5 bases from V and 4 bases from J, the junction contained 5 bases not matched to a gene. CDR3 residues: CASRGLAGGSYNEQFF. The DNA for the CDR3 is TGCGCCAGCAGAGGACTAGCGGGAGGTTCATACAATGAGCAGTTCTTC.